This is a list of T cell receptor beta chains from one sample in a study of OX40 agonist ivuxolimab in advanced cancers. Libraries were prepared by immunoSEQ multiplex PCR; TCRdb keeps only in-frame clonotypes and omits some of them. This sample has tens of thousands of clones, with over 75% found just once. The specimen was CD4+ or CD8+ T cells sorted from blood, collected in a trial of the OX40 agonist ivuxolimab. These receptors were taken from an adult with an advanced solid tumor such as melanoma, head and neck, liver or kidney cancer. Each CDR3 is given with its conserved first and last residue. Fields, in order: J gene, D gene, clone size, V gene, CDR3 DNA, CDR3 protein. The D gene is left open where the match is weak. A row's size may be missing; if present it is once, few, many or a size class.

>TRBJ2-7|TRBD2|.|TRBV30
TGTGCCTGGAGTGTCGGGGGGGTATCCTACGAGCAGTACTTC
CAWSVGGVSYEQYF
>TRBJ2-1|TRBD2|.|TRBV9
TGTGCCAGCAGTCCCATCGGACTAGCGCAATACAATGAGCAGTTCTTC
CASSPIGLAQYNEQFF
>TRBJ2-3|.|.|TRBV7-3
TGTGCCAGCAGCTTAACCGGAGCTAGCACAGATACGCAGTATTTT
CASSLTGASTDTQYF
>TRBJ2-5|.|once|TRBV4-2
TGTGCCAGCAGCCTCATCGGGACTCCCGGCGTGGAGACCCAGTACTTC
CASSLIGTPGVETQYF
>TRBJ1-6|.|.|TRBV14
TGTGCCAGCAGCCAAACCGACCAGTCGCCCCTCCACTTT
CASSQTDQSPLHF
>TRBJ2-7|.|once|TRBV10-3
TGTGCCATCAGTGGGGGTCCTAGGGCTGAAGCCTACGAGCAGTACTTC
CAISGGPRAEAYEQYF
>TRBJ2-1|TRBD2|.|TRBV9
TGTGCCAGCAGCGCGAGCGGGAGGGCCTACAATGAGCAGTTCTTC
CASSASGRAYNEQFF
>TRBJ2-7|TRBD2|.|TRBV7-2
TGTGCCAGCAGCAGGGGACTAGCGGGAGCTAACGAGCAGTACTTC
CASSRGLAGANEQYF
>TRBJ1-2|.|.|TRBV6-5
TGTGCCAGCTCGAAACCTAACTATGGCTACACCTTC
CASSKPNYGYTF
>TRBJ2-5|TRBD2|.|TRBV7-9
TGTGCCAGCACTACTAGCGGGAGTCAAGAGACCCAGTACTTC
CASTTSGSQETQYF
>TRBJ2-7|TRBD1|.|TRBV6-6
TGTGCCAGCAGCGCAAGACAGGGTAGCTACGAGCAGTACTTC
CASSARQGSYEQYF
>TRBJ2-3|TRBD2|.|TRBV7-2
TGTGCCAGCAGCACCAGGACTAGCGGGGGGCTGGGTACGCAGTATTTT
CASSTRTSGGLGTQYF
>TRBJ2-2|.|.|TRBV7-9
TGTGCCAGCAGCTTTTTGGGAACTAACACCGGGGAGCTGTTTTTT
CASSFLGTNTGELFF
>TRBJ2-1|TRBD2|.|TRBV2
TGTGCCAGCCTTGGGGGTGGGCGGGAGTCCAGTGAGCAGTTCTTC
CASLGGGRESSEQFF
>TRBJ2-1|.|.|TRBV6-1
TGTGCCAGCAGTTATAACAGGGATGAGCAGTTCTTC
CASSYNRDEQFF
>TRBJ2-3|.|.|TRBV7-2
TGTGCCAGCAGCTTAATGAGTCAGGGGGGCACCCCTAGCACAGATACGCAGTATTTT
CASSLMSQGGTPSTDTQYF
>TRBJ2-2|TRBD1|.|TRBV29-1
TGCAGCGTGGGTCAGGGGGCGGGGGGGGAGCTGTTTTTT
CSVGQGAGGELFF
>TRBJ2-1|TRBD2|.|TRBV4-2
TGTGCCAGCAGCCATCGGCTAGCGGTGAATGAGCAGTTCTTC
CASSHRLAVNEQFF
>TRBJ2-1|TRBD1|.|TRBV7-3
TGTGCCAGCAGCAGGGACAGGGGGGTGAATGAGCAGTTCTTC
CASSRDRGVNEQFF
>TRBJ2-5|TRBD2|.|TRBV27
TGTGCCAGCAGGGACTCTAGCGGGAGGGGGTTGGGAGAGACCCAGTACTTC
CASRDSSGRGLGETQYF
>TRBJ2-7|.|.|TRBV28
TGTGCCAGCGTAGCGACAAGCTCCTACGAGCAGTACTTC
CASVATSSYEQYF
>TRBJ1-1|.|.|TRBV6-5
TGTGCCAGCAGTTACGAGGAGTACACTGAAGCTTTCTTT
CASSYEEYTEAFF
>TRBJ2-7|TRBD1|.|TRBV18
TGTGCCAGCTCGGGCACCAACAGGGGTGGCGAGCAGTACTTC
CASSGTNRGGEQYF
>TRBJ2-7|TRBD2|.|TRBV7-2
TGTGCCAGCAGCCCCGAACTAGCGGGAGACCACGAGCAGTACTTC
CASSPELAGDHEQYF
>TRBJ2-3|.|.|TRBV30
TGTGCCTGGAGTAGGGGCGGCCTCAGAGGAGATACGCAGTATTTT
CAWSRGGLRGDTQYF
>TRBJ1-2|TRBD1|.|TRBV30
TGTGCCTGGAGTGCGGGACAGGGGAGGGGCGACTATGGCTACACCTTC
CAWSAGQGRGDYGYTF
>TRBJ2-7|.|.|TRBV30
TGTGCCTGGAGACATGGCTTCGCCCAAATTAATTACGAGCAGTACTTC
CAWRHGFAQINYEQYF
>TRBJ2-5|.|.|TRBV7-9
TGTGCCAGCAGCTTGGGGTTGACCCAGTACTTC
CASSLGLTQYF
>TRBJ2-2|.|.|TRBV30
TGTGCCTGGAGTTTGGTGAACACCGGGGAGCTGTTTTTT
CAWSLVNTGELFF
>TRBJ2-7|TRBD1|.|TRBV12-5
TGTGCTGGGAGAGGGACAGGGGGTTACGAGCAGTACTTC
CAGRGTGGYEQYF
>TRBJ2-5|TRBD1|once|TRBV6-1
TGTGCCACCCCAGGGGGACCTAGGGAAGAGACCCAGTACTTC
CATPGGPREETQYF
>TRBJ1-1|.|.|TRBV4-1
TGCGCCAGCAGCCACTACCAGGGGAAGGTGAACACTGAAGCTTTCTTT
CASSHYQGKVNTEAFF
>TRBJ2-5|.|.|TRBV7-7
TGTGCTAGCAGCTCCCCGACGGGAGAGACCCAGTACTTC
CASSSPTGETQYF
>TRBJ2-1|.|.|TRBV6-1
TGTGCCAGCAATGAACTCACAGTCTACAATGAGCAGTTCTTC
CASNELTVYNEQFF
>TRBJ1-2|.|.|TRBV7-9
TGTGCCAGCAGCTCAGAATTCTATGGCTACACCTTC
CASSSEFYGYTF
>TRBJ2-7|.|once|TRBV7-2
TGTGCCAGCAGCCTCCGTCGTGGAGAGCAGTACTTC
CASSLRRGEQYF
>TRBJ2-7|.|.|TRBV6-5
TGTGCCAGCAGTTACGAGACACCGCCCTACGAGCAGTACTTC
CASSYETPPYEQYF
>TRBJ1-5|.|few|TRBV7-2
TGTGCCAGCAGCCACCCAGGGGGCAATCAGCCCCAGCATTTT
CASSHPGGNQPQHF
>TRBJ2-2|TRBD1|.|TRBV6-6
TGTGCCAGCAGTCTACAGGGGGCTTACACCGGGGAGCTGTTTTTT
CASSLQGAYTGELFF
>TRBJ2-3|TRBD1|once|TRBV5-1
TGCGCCAGCAGCCAGACGACGGGACAGGGGACAGATACGCAGTATTTT
CASSQTTGQGTDTQYF
>TRBJ2-2|.|.|TRBV23-1
TGCGCCAGCAGTCAATCTCCCCACGGGGAGCTGTTTTTT
CASSQSPHGELFF
>TRBJ1-3|.|.|TRBV11-2
TGTGCCAGCAGCTTCGTTGGGCAGGTTGGAAACACCATATATTTT
CASSFVGQVGNTIYF